This T cell receptor (beta chain) stems from a study of blood T cell repertoires in COVID-19. Background on the study: The origin of the acute and convalescent COVID-19 samples was the United States, Italy and Spain. PBMCs, B-cell-depleted T cells, or T cells were the source of the cDNA or gDNA that made up the material.

Source study methods: Nucleated cell counts were estimated from reference gene primer amplification. TCRdb's table, derived via immunoSEQ multiplex PCR, lists solely in-frame clones and lacks some. V, J and clone size were drawn from that table, and D and trimming were deduced from the DNA. The sample has hundreds of thousands of clones; just under 90% are singletons. CDR1 and CDR2 (germline): KGHSH, LQKENI. The CDR3 is 15 amino acids. J lost 4 bases, V lost 5 bases, and 10 bases had no gene match. The sample was peripheral blood. The TCR sequence derives from a woman between 18 and 30 years old with acute or convalescent COVID-19. The chain employs TRBV18 and TRBJ2-7; TRBD1 matches 8 bases. CDR3 coding DNA: TGTGCCAGCTCAACCGGGACAGGCGCGAAATACGAGCAGTACTTC. The encoded protein is CASSTGTGAKYEQYF. The variable domain in full, with the rest retrieved from reference TRBV18 and TRBJ2-7, is NAGVMQNPRHLVRRRGQEARLRCSPMKGHSHVYWYRQLPEEGLKFMVYLQKENIIDESGMPKERFSAEFPKEGPSILRIQQVVRGDSAAYFCASSTGTGAKYEQYFGPGTRLTVT.